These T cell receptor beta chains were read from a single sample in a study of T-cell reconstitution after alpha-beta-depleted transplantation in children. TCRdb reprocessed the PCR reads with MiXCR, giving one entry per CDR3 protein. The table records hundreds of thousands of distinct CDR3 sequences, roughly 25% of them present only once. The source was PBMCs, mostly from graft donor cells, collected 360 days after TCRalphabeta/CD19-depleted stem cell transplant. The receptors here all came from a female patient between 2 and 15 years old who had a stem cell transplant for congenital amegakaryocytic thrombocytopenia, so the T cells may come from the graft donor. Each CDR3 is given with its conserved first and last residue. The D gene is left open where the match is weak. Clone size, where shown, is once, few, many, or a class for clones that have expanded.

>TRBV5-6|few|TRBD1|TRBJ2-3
CASSLDRGLADTQYF
TGTGCCAGCAGCTTGGACAGGGGGCTTGCAGATACGCAGTATTTT
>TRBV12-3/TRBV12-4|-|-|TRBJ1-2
CASSQTRTSFAYGYTF
TGTGCCAGCAGCCAGACCCGGACATCTTTCGCCTATGGCTACACCTTC
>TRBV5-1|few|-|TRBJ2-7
CASSLGVAGDYEQYF
TGCGCCAGCAGCTTGGGGGTAGCAGGAGACTACGAGCAGTACTTC
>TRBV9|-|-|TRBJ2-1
CASSPRLAEYSEQFF
TGTGCCAGCAGCCCTCGTTTGGCGGAGTACAGTGAGCAGTTCTTC
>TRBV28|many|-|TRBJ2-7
CASSFPAPREQYF
TGTGCCAGCAGTTTTCCCGCCCCGAGGGAGCAGTACTTC
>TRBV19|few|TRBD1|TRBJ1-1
CASTSNRGAGTEAFF
TGTGCCAGTACCTCAAACAGGGGCGCAGGGACTGAAGCTTTCTTT
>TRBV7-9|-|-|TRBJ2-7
CASSLGPAGPNEQYF
TGTGCCAGCAGCTTAGGCCCTGCGGGACCCAACGAGCAGTACTTC
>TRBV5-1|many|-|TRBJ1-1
CASSLGGMNTEAFF
TGCGCCAGCAGCTTGGGCGGGATGAACACTGAAGCTTTCTTT
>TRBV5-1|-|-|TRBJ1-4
CASSLGLGTNEKLFF
TGCGCCAGCAGCTTGGGGCTGGGAACTAATGAAAAACTGTTTTTT
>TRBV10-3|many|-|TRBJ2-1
CAISEGTDEQFF
TGTGCCATCAGTGAGGGTACAGATGAGCAGTTCTTC
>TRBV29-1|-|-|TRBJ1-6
CSAAGGPNSPLHF
TGCAGCGCCGCCGGGGGGCCGAATTCACCCCTCCACTTT
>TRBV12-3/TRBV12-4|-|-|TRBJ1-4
CASSLVSSNEKLFF
TGTGCCAGCAGTTTAGTTTCGTCTAATGAAAAACTGTTTTTT
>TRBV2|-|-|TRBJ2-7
CASSPQKSEQYF
TGTGCCAGCAGTCCACAGAAGTCCGAGCAGTACTTC
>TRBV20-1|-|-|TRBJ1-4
CSASRRANEKLFF
TGCAGTGCTAGTAGGCGAGCAAATGAAAAACTGTTTTTT
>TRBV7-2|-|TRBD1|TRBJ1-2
CASSSTSDRGRPYGYTF
TGTGCCAGCAGCTCGACTTCGGACAGGGGGCGCCCCTATGGCTACACCTTC
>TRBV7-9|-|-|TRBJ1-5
CASSLGAAFTYDQPQHF
TGTGCCAGCAGCTTAGGGGCCGCGTTTACATACGATCAACCCCAGCATTTT
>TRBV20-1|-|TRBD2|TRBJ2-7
CSADRTSGRRDEQYF
TGCAGTGCGGACCGGACTAGCGGGAGGAGGGACGAGCAGTACTTC
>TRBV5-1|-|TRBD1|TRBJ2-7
CASSLEGGPLHYEQYF
TGCGCCAGCAGCTTGGAAGGGGGCCCCCTCCACTACGAGCAGTACTTC
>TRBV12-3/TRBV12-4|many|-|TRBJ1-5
CASREGTRSNQPQHF
TGTGCCAGCAGGGAAGGGACAAGAAGCAATCAGCCCCAGCATTTT
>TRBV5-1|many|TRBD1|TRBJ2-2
CATKVKGQANTGELFF
TGCGCCACCAAGGTGAAGGGACAGGCGAACACCGGGGAGCTGTTTTTT
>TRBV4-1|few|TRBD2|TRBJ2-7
CASSQLAGGYEQYF
TGCGCCAGCAGCCAGTTAGCGGGGGGGTACGAGCAGTACTTC
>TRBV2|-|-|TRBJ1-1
CASSEALENTEAFF
TGTGCCAGCAGTGAAGCGCTGGAGAACACTGAAGCTTTCTTT
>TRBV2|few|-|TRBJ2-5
CASSRTRSQETQYF
TGTGCCAGCAGTCGTACTAGGTCCCAAGAGACCCAGTACTTC
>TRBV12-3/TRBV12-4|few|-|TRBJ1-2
CASSPGIDYGYTF
TGTGCCAGCAGTCCAGGGATAGACTATGGCTACACCTTC
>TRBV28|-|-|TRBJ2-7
CASTGRNSYEQYF
TGTGCCAGCACAGGTCGCAACTCCTACGAGCAGTACTTC
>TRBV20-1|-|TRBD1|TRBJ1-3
CSARETGAPTYSGNTIYF
TGCAGTGCTAGAGAGACAGGGGCCCCAACGTACTCTGGAAACACCATATATTTT
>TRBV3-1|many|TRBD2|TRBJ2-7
CASSQDFTSGIREQYF
TGTGCCAGCAGCCAAGATTTCACTAGCGGGATAAGGGAGCAGTACTTC
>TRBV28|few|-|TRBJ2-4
CASSLFSGVAKNIQYF
TGTGCCAGCAGTTTATTTTCCGGGGTAGCCAAAAACATTCAGTACTTC
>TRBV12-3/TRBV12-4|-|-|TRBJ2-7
CASSGNRVTGEQYF
TGTGCCAGCAGTGGAAACAGGGTCACGGGGGAGCAGTACTTC
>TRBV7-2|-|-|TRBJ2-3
CASRALDTQYF
TGTGCCAGCAGGGCATTGGATACGCAGTATTTT
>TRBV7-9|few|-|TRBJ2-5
CASSLNIRETQYF
TGTGCCAGCAGCTTAAATATCAGGGAGACCCAGTACTTC
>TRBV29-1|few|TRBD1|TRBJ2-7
CSVSPGQVSEQYF
TGCAGCGTAAGTCCGGGACAGGTTTCCGAGCAGTACTTC
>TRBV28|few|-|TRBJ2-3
CASRPLWQVDSDTQYF
TGTGCCAGCAGACCGCTGTGGCAGGTTGATTCAGATACGCAGTATTTT
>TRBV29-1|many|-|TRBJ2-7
CSARDGWYEQYF
TGCAGCGCCAGGGACGGCTGGTACGAGCAGTACTTC
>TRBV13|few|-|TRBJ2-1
CASSFSGARGDEQFF
TGTGCCAGCAGCTTTTCGGGGGCCCGTGGGGATGAGCAGTTCTTC
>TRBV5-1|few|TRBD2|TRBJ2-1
CASSSGTSGYYNEQFF
TGCGCCAGCAGCTCGGGGACTAGCGGTTATTACAATGAGCAGTTCTTC
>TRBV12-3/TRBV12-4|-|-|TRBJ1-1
CASSFGRANTEAFF
TGTGCCAGCAGTTTTGGCAGGGCGAACACTGAAGCTTTCTTT
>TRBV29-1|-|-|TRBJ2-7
CSVDKGTRNGEQYF
TGCAGCGTTGATAAGGGAACCAGGAACGGCGAGCAGTACTTC
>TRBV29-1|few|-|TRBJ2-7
CSVSGYDYEQYF
TGCAGCGTCTCTGGCTACGACTACGAGCAGTACTTC
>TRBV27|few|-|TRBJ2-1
CASSLLGLGHNEQFF
TGTGCCAGCAGTTTATTGGGCTTGGGCCACAATGAGCAGTTCTTC
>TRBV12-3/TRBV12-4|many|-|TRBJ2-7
CASSYGSSYEQYF
TGTGCCAGCAGTTATGGCTCCTCCTACGAGCAGTACTTC
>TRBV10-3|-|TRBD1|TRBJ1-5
CAISEGQGDQPQHF
TGTGCCATCAGTGAGGGCCAGGGGGATCAGCCCCAGCATTTT
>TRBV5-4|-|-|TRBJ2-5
CASSSTGSGSETQYF
TGTGCCAGCAGCTCGACGGGGTCTGGGAGCGAGACCCAGTACTTC
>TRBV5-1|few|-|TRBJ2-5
CASSGGTPQQETQYF
TGCGCCAGCAGCGGCGGGACACCACAGCAAGAGACCCAGTACTTC
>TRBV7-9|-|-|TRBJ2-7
CASSRVGEPTYEQYF
TGTGCCAGCAGTCGCGTGGGGGAACCTACCTACGAGCAGTACTTC
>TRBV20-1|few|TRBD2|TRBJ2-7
CSARDSWLAGTYEQYF
TGCAGTGCTAGAGATAGTTGGCTAGCGGGGACCTACGAGCAGTACTTC
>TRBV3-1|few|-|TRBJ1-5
CASSQGFTGGNQPQHF
TGTGCCAGCAGCCAAGGGTTCACAGGCGGCAATCAGCCCCAGCATTTT
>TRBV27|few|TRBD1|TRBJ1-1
CASSRPTGEEAFF
TGTGCCAGCAGTCGACCAACAGGGGAGGAAGCTTTCTTT
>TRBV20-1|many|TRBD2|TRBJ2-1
CSADGLAGVEQFF
TGCAGTGCAGATGGACTAGCGGGAGTTGAGCAGTTCTTC
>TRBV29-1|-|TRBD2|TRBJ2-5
CSVGLAGRETQYF
TGCAGCGTGGGGCTAGCGGGGCGAGAGACCCAGTACTTC